These T cell receptor beta chains were read from a single sample in a study of T cell responses to AZD1222 COVID-19 vaccine. Sequencing used immunoSEQ multiplex PCR; TCRdb keeps in-frame clones, though not all of them. Of about 68,000 clones in the sample, 75% to 90% were seen once. Material: peripheral blood, obtained on day 0 of AZD1222 vaccination. The receptors were sampled from an adult in good health. Each CDR3 is given with its conserved first and last residue. D genes are given only for firm matches. The size field is filled for only some rows; it gives once, few, many or a size class.

TRBV29-1	.	.	TRBJ1-1	TGCAGCGTTGAAACAGGGAACACTGAAGCTTTCTTT	CSVETGNTEAFF
TRBV13	.	.	TRBJ1-2	TGTGCCAGCAGTTCACCCACAGGGGGCTACACCTTC	CASSSPTGGYTF
TRBV5-4	.	.	TRBJ2-2	TGTGCCAGCAGCACAATGGGGAGTGGGGCCGGGGAGCTGTTTTTT	CASSTMGSGAGELFF
TRBV27	TRBD2	.	TRBJ2-7	TGTGCCAGCAGTGGGGGGGGCTCCTACGAGCAGTACTTC	CASSGGGSYEQYF
TRBV11-3	.	.	TRBJ1-5	TGTGCCTCGAGGGGGCAGCCCCAGCATTTT	CASRGQPQHF
TRBV9	TRBD2	.	TRBJ2-1	TGTGCCAGCAGCGTACTGGGACTAGCGGATAACAATGAGCAGTTCTTC	CASSVLGLADNNEQFF
TRBV4-3	TRBD2	.	TRBJ2-3	TGCGCCAGCAGCCAAGAATTGGGAACTAGCGGGAGCACAGATACGCAGTATTTT	CASSQELGTSGSTDTQYF
TRBV4-2	.	once	TRBJ1-5	TGTGCCAGCAGCCTAAGGGCCCGGGGTAGGGATCAGCCCCAGCATTTT	CASSLRARGRDQPQHF
TRBV6-2/TRBV6-3	.	few	TRBJ2-1	TGTGCCAGCAGCAGCGGGACAGGCAGCCTCAATGAGCAGTTCTTC	CASSSGTGSLNEQFF
TRBV28	.	.	TRBJ2-6	TGTGCCAGCAGTTTCGAGGGGGTAAGCTCTGGGGCCAACGTCCTGACTTTC	CASSFEGVSSGANVLTF
TRBV11-3	.	.	TRBJ2-1	TGTGCCAGCAGCCTGCGCGGGACCGAGCTAAGTAATGAGCAGTTCTTC	CASSLRGTELSNEQFF
TRBV6-5	TRBD1	.	TRBJ2-7	TGTGCCACCTCAAGACGGACAGGGGCATCCTACGAGCAGTACTTC	CATSRRTGASYEQYF
TRBV4-1	TRBD1	.	TRBJ1-3	TGCGCCAGCAGCCTTCAGGGGGCCAGCTCTGGAAACACCATATATTTT	CASSLQGASSGNTIYF
TRBV30	.	.	TRBJ1-2	TGTGCCTGGAGATCGGGGGTCTATGGCTACACCTTC	CAWRSGVYGYTF
TRBV30	.	once	TRBJ1-4	TGTGCCTGGGCCCCCCCGGGATTTCCGAATGAAAAACTGTTTTTT	CAWAPPGFPNEKLFF
TRBV30	TRBD1	few	TRBJ2-3	TGTGCCTGGAGTGTACGCGCAGGGGGCGCGTCTACGCAGTATTTT	CAWSVRAGGASTQYF
TRBV6-2/TRBV6-3	TRBD1	.	TRBJ2-1	TGTGCCAGCAGTCGGGACAGCAGAATCAATGAGCAGTTCTTC	CASSRDSRINEQFF
TRBV7-3	TRBD2	.	TRBJ2-2	TGTGCCAGCAGCCAGACAGTTGTGGCGGGGGTAACTAGAGCCGGGGAGCTGTTTTTT	CASSQTVVAGVTRAGELFF
TRBV19	.	once	TRBJ1-5	TGTGCCAGTAGTACACAAGTATACCAGCCCCAGCATTTT	CASSTQVYQPQHF
TRBV24-1	.	.	TRBJ1-2	TGTGCCACCAGTGATTACGGGAATAACTATGGCTACACCTTC	CATSDYGNNYGYTF